One and the same sample provided the 9 T cell receptor beta chains below, sequenced in a study of blood T cell repertoires in COVID-19. The assay was immunoSEQ multiplex PCR, and TCRdb's table has in-frame clones only and misses some. The repertoire holds fewer than 70,000 clones, with around 78% as singletons. Sample: peripheral blood. The receptors originated from a human donor in a cohort sampled during active COVID-19.

This clone was counted between two and nine times. The chain links TRBV6-1 to TRBJ2-3; 12 nucleotides line up with TRBD2. J lost 4 bases, V lost 2 bases, and 1 base had no gene match. The CDR3 is 15 amino acids. Germline V lookup: CDR1 MNHNS, CDR2 SASEGT. CDR3 in amino acids: CASSELAGGPDTQYF. The DNA of the CDR3 is TGTGCCAGCAGTGAACTAGCGGGGGGGCCAGATACGCAGTATTTT.

CDR3 DNA: TGTGCCAGCAGCGTAGAGGCAGGGGGCAGCACTGAAGCTTTCTTT. Amino acids: CASSVEAGGSTEAFF. This rearrangement joins TRBV9 to TRBJ1-1, with 8 nucleotides matching TRBD1. V gave up 0 bases and J gave up 4 bases; unmatched junction bases: 5. The germline CDR1 and CDR2 sequences are SGDLS and YYNGEE. The CDR3 covers 15 residues.

This rearrangement joins TRBV19 to TRBJ2-2; 10 bases are a match to TRBD1. CDR3 length equals 14 residues. Germline V gene lookup returns CDR1 LNHDA and CDR2 SQIVND (reference sequence). V shed 9 bases and J 5 bases; nucleotides not matched to a gene: 6. The chain's CDR3 is CASRDRGSTGELFF. The CDR3 region has the DNA TGTGCCAGCCGGGACAGGGGTAGTACCGGGGAGCTGTTTTTT.

This chain links TRBV7-3 with TRBJ1-3, with D tentatively TRBD1 (5 bases). Trimming pared 1 base from V and 3 bases from J, leaving 13 bases between. This CDR3 region has 16 residues. Germline V CDR1 and CDR2: SGHTA, FQGTGA. Here the CDR3 DNA reads TGTGCCAGCAGCTTAAGTGTTGCAGGGAATGGAAACACCATATATTTT. As protein: CASSLSVAGNGNTIYF. The variable domain in full, completed from reference TRBV7-3 and TRBJ1-3, reads GAGVSQTPSNKVTEKGKYVELRCDPISGHTALYWYRQSLGQGPEFLIYFQGTGAADDSGLPNDRFFAVRPEGSVSTLKIQRTERGDSAVYLCASSLSVAGNGNTIYFGEGSWLTVV.

The chain is built from TRBV27 and TRBJ2-1, with D tentatively TRBD2 (5 bases). The CDR3 loop spans 13 amino acids. Per germline, CDR1 MNHEY and CDR2 SMNVEV (reference sequence). V lost 5 bases, J lost 5 bases, and 10 bases lay in between. For the CDR3, the DNA is TGTGCCAGCAGTCCACTAGAGGACAATGAGCAGTTCTTC. This translates into CASSPLEDNEQFF.

The chain links TRBV11-2 to TRBJ2-7; D might be TRBD2 (6 bases). The CDR3 contains 16 residues. The germline V and J ends were trimmed by 6 bases and 3 bases, with 21 bases remaining between them. In germline, CDR1 is SGHAT, CDR2 FQNNGV. The CDR3 protein is CASRLYGGPASYEQYF. CDR3 coding DNA: TGTGCCAGCAGATTATATGGAGGGCCAGCAAGCTACGAGCAGTACTTC.

The rearrangement joins TRBV19 to TRBJ1-2; 7 bases agree with TRBD1. J lost 5 bases, V lost 7 bases, and 7 bases had no gene match. The CDR3 contains 13 residues. Germline assignment: CDR1 LNHDA and CDR2 SQIVND (reference sequence). CDR3 coding DNA: TGTGCCAGTACGGGACAGCCGAGATATGGCTACACCTTC. It translates to CASTGQPRYGYTF.

The chain carries TRBV19 and TRBJ1-3; D not certain. The CDR3 length is 15 residues. Germline-derived CDR1 and CDR2 are LNHDA and SQIVND (reference sequence). V lost 9 bases and J 0 bases, leaving 15 bases between the germline ends. The CDR3 loop is CASHQQSNSGNTIYF. DNA of the CDR3: TGTGCCAGCCACCAACAATCAAACTCTGGAAACACCATATATTTT.

The V call is TRBV6-5, the J call TRBJ1-2; possibly TRBD1 for D (6 bases). CDR3 length: 14 residues. Germline V CDR1 and CDR2: MNHEY, SVGAGI. V lost 6 bases, J lost 4 bases, and 15 bases lay in between. CDR3 in amino acids: CASSTRGGVYGYTF. In DNA form, the CDR3 reads TGTGCCAGCAGCACAAGGGGGGGGGTCTATGGCTACACCTTC.